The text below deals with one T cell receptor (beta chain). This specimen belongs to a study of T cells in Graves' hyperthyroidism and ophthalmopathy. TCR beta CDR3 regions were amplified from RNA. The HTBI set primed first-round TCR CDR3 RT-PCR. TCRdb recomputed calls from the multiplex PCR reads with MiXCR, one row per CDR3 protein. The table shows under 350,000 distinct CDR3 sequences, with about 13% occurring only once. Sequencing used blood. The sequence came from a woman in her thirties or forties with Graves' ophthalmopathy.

CDR3 residues: CSAGRDGSPGQFF. The DNA for the CDR3 is TGCAGTGCTGGACGGGATGGCTCCCCTGGGCAGTTCTTC. The chain uses TRBV20-1 and TRBJ2-1, with D possibly TRBD2 on 5 matching bases. V shed 5 bases and J shed 12 bases, with 20 bases lying between them. This CDR3 has 13 amino acids. The germline gives CDR1 DFQATT, CDR2 SNEGSKA (reference sequence).